This TCR beta chain appears in the sequencing data of a study of T cell responses to AZD1222 COVID-19 vaccine. Study information: Second-dose groups at about 4 or about 12 weeks were pooled. Study-wide results and caveats: Females outnumbered males among donors, who were mostly white British; clonal diversity was possibly underestimated. With dominance at 160-218 and 743-854, vaccine-associated CD4 TCRs spanned spike. The peak T cell response came first, and repertoires were sampled only after it.

As regards this clone: Its antigen is undetermined.

The assay was immunoSEQ multiplex PCR, and TCRdb's table has in-frame clones only and misses some. The table shows 140,000 to 150,000 clones, with roughly 91% occurring only once. Germline assignment: CDR1 SGHVS and CDR2 FQNEAQ. The CDR3 sequence is 12 residues long. Trimming pared 6 bases from V and 3 bases from J, leaving 9 bases between. The material was peripheral blood, obtained on day 0 of AZD1222 vaccination. The chain recombines TRBV7-8 with TRBJ2-7; D is undetermined. The clonotype was recovered from an adult in good health. CDR3 nucleotide sequence: TGTGCCAGCAGTATAACGGACTACGAGCAGTACTTC. Amino acids: CASSITDYEQYF.